What follows are 25 T cell receptor beta chains derived from one specimen sequenced in a study of human T cells and chemical hapten exposure. Time point: pre-sensitization, week 0. Treatment specified: therapeutic diphenylcyclopropenone sensitization with weekly scalp DPC. TCRdb ran MiXCR on the RACE reads and lists one entry per CDR3 protein. The table records 200,000 to 300,000 distinct CDR3 sequences, 7% to 10% of them present only once. The source material was whole blood, sampled in connection with sensitization to the hapten diphenylcyclopropenone (DPC). Every receptor here comes from a woman aged 40 to 50 with alopecia areata. Some clones in this sample may be carry-over from other donors' samples.

The rearrangement joins TRBV4-2 to TRBJ2-2; 10 bases map to TRBD2. The germline gives CDR1 LGHNA, CDR2 YNFKEQ. The CDR3 length is 17 residues. J was trimmed by 6 bases and V by 1 base; bases with no gene match: 8. The CDR3: CASSQVPSGSGAGELFF. In nucleotides, the CDR3 is TGTGCCAGCAGCCAAGTGCCTAGCGGGAGTGGAGCCGGGGAGCTGTTTTTT.

The chain carries TRBV3-1 and TRBJ2-1, with TRBD2 as a possible D gene (6 bases). The CDR3 is made up of 15 amino acids. Per germline, CDR1 LGHDT and CDR2 YNNKEL (reference sequence). V was trimmed by 8 bases and J by 6 bases, leaving 20 bases between them. The CDR3 region has the DNA TGTGCCAGCCGGGGACGAGTGCGGGAAGCCAATGAGCAGTTCTTC. This gives the protein CASRGRVREANEQFF.

The chain joins TRBV5-1 to TRBJ2-2; D ambiguous. Germline CDR1 reads SGHRS; CDR2 reads YFSETQ. V lost 3 bases to trimming and J lost 2 bases, with 5 bases between them. This CDR3 has 13 amino acids. CDR3 coding DNA: TGCGCCAGCAGCTCGTCTAACACCGGGGAGCTGTTTTTT. Protein sequence: CASSSSNTGELFF.

CDR3 DNA sequence: TGCAGTGCTAGAGATGGGTTTAGTGAGCAGTTCTTC. This encodes CSARDGFSEQFF. V and J are TRBV20-1 and TRBJ2-1; no reliable D call. V lost 0 bases and J lost 9, with 9 bases in between. The CDR3 runs to 12 residues. CDR1 and CDR2 (germline): DFQATT, SNEGSKA (reference sequence).

This clonotype was picked up a small number of times. The CDR3 spells CATSTGTGSNQPQHF. The CDR3 DNA reads TGTGCCACCTCGACCGGGACAGGGAGCAATCAGCCCCAGCATTTT. V usage is TRBV19 and J usage is TRBJ1-5, with 9 bases fitting TRBD1. The length of the CDR3 is 15 residues. V lost 10 bases to trimming and J lost 1 base; unmatched junction nucleotides: 8. The germline gives CDR1 LNHDA, CDR2 SQIVND (reference sequence).

This clonotype was seen more than once but under ten times. The chain employs TRBV18 and TRBJ1-1; the D gene is possibly TRBD1 (5 bases). Trimming removed 3 bases from V and 3 bases from J, with 11 bases in between. Germline CDR1 and CDR2: KGHSH and LQKENI. The CDR3 covers 14 residues. The CDR3 bases are TGTGCCAGCTCACCCACAGGAGACTACACTGAAGCTTTCTTT. Translating gives CASSPTGDYTEAFF.

This clonotype turned up a few times. The genes are TRBV7-3 and TRBJ2-3; 16 bases agree with TRBD2. This CDR3 region has 17 residues. Trimming cost V 5 bases and J 5 bases; bases outside gene matches: 7. CDR1 and CDR2 (germline): SGHTA, FQGTGA. DNA for the CDR3: TGTGCCAGCAGCCTGGGACTAGCGGGAGGGCCTGAAGATACGCAGTATTTT. As protein: CASSLGLAGGPEDTQYF.

This clonotype was recorded a few times. An end of the junction differs from the germline gene, which may be a read error. This sequence joins TRBV2 and TRBJ2-1; 10 bases match TRBD2. Germline V gene sequence: CDR1 SNHLY, CDR2 FYNNEI. This CDR3 spans 15 amino acids. CDR3 residues: CASSKAGGGNNEQFF. In nucleotides, the CDR3 is TGTGCCAGCAGTAAAGCGGGAGGGGGTAACAATGAGCAGTTCTTC.

The V gene is TRBV7-2, the J gene TRBJ2-3, with D uncertain. The ends were cut back, 1 base at V and 2 bases at J, with 7 bases in the middle. The germline V gene encodes CDR1 SGHTA and CDR2 FQGNSA. This CDR3 has 14 amino acids. In nucleotides, the CDR3 is TGTGCCAGCAGCTTAGGCCTAACCACAGATACGCAGTATTTT. Protein sequence: CASSLGLTTDTQYF.

This clonotype was detected only a few times. The chain uses TRBV5-1 and TRBJ2-4; TRBD1 aligns across 7 bases. After removal of 4 bases from V and 8 bases from J, the junction contained 9 bases not matched to a gene. Germline V gene lookup returns CDR1 SGHRS and CDR2 YFSETQ. The CDR3 covers 14 residues. CDR3 sequence: CASSRGQVGDIQYF. In nucleotides, the CDR3 is TGCGCCAGCAGCCGCGGACAGGTCGGGGACATTCAGTACTTC.

This clonotype was counted only a few times. V is TRBV7-2 and J is TRBJ2-2, with a possible D match to TRBD2 (6 bases). The CDR3 is 16 residues long. The germline V gene has CDR1 SGHTA and CDR2 FQGNSA. V shed 7 bases and J shed 5 bases, with 20 bases lying between them. The CDR3 DNA sequence: TGTGCCAGCACCCTCCTTGGGGCGGGAAGGACCGGGGAGCTGTTTTTT. Protein: CASTLLGAGRTGELFF.

This clonotype has only a few counts. The chain combines TRBV20-1 with TRBJ2-7, with a weak D call TRBD2 (5 bases). V lost 3 bases to trimming and J lost 5 bases, with 23 bases between them. The CDR3 is made up of 16 amino acids. Germline-derived CDR1 and CDR2 are DFQATT and SNEGSKA (reference sequence). The CDR3 here is CSASPSALRARHEQYF. CDR3 nucleotides: TGCAGTGCTAGTCCATCGGCCCTGAGGGCGCGCCACGAGCAGTACTTC.

This clonotype was found a few times. The chain has TRBV7-9 and TRBJ1-1, with TRBD1 matching over 10 bases. CDR3 size: 13 residues. The germline V gene has CDR1 SEHNR and CDR2 FQNEAQ (reference sequence). With V trimmed by 1 base and J by 11 bases, 4 bases remained unmatched. The CDR3 is CASSLGGTGVAFF. The CDR3 DNA sequence: TGTGCCAGCAGCTTAGGAGGGACAGGGGTCGCTTTCTTT.

The chain employs TRBV4-2 and TRBJ2-7; TRBD2 matches at 12 bases. The CDR3 length is 16 residues. Unmatched junction bases numbered 10, after V lost 3 bases and J lost 7 bases. The germline gives CDR1 LGHNA, CDR2 YNFKEQ. The CDR3 DNA sequence: TGTGCCAGCAGCCAGCAACTAGCGGGAGGATCCTGGGAGCAGTACTTC. This gives the protein CASSQQLAGGSWEQYF.

J is TRBJ2-7 and V is TRBV6-2 or TRBV6-3; 11 nucleotides line up with TRBD2. CDR1 and CDR2 from the germline V gene are MNHEY and SVGEGT. This CDR3 region has 14 residues. V lost 7 bases to trimming and J lost 7 bases; unmatched junction nucleotides: 9. The chain's CDR3 is CASMLTSGIGEQYF. CDR3 nucleotide sequence: TGTGCCAGCATGTTGACTAGCGGGATCGGGGAGCAGTACTTC.

This clonotype was recorded a few times. The chain carries TRBV6-2 or TRBV6-3 and TRBJ2-3; 8 nucleotides match TRBD2. Trimming took 6 bases from V and 4 from J; bases not matched to a gene: 9. The CDR3 is 15 amino acids. Looked up from germline, CDR1 is MNHEY and CDR2 is SVGEGT. The CDR3 bases are TGTGCCAGCAGGAGGACGGGAGGGCCCTCAGATACGCAGTATTTT. Translated, it gives CASRRTGGPSDTQYF.

This clonotype has at least ten counts. This sequence joins TRBV28 and TRBJ2-7; the D gene is possibly TRBD2 (6 bases). Trimming removed 6 bases from V and 0 bases from J, with 12 bases in between. The CDR3 runs 14 residues. Germline CDR1 and CDR2: MDHEN and SYDVKM. This CDR3 reads CASRNVAVSYEQYF. The CDR3 region has the DNA TGTGCCAGCAGAAACGTAGCGGTCTCCTACGAGCAGTACTTC.

The CDR3 sequence: CSARDSGNSPLHF. DNA of the CDR3: TGCAGTGCTAGAGATTCAGGGAATTCACCCCTCCACTTT. V usage is TRBV20-1 and J usage is TRBJ1-6, with a possible D match to TRBD1 (5 bases). The CDR3 extends over 13 amino acids. Germline CDR1 is DFQATT and CDR2 is SNEGSKA (reference sequence). Trimming removed 0 bases from V and 7 bases from J, with 7 bases in between.

On this clonotype itself: The junction shows a germline mismatch at one end, possibly a read error. This CDR3 is CSASLSGFSCEQYF. The CDR3 DNA sequence: TGCAGTGCTAGTCTTAGCGGGTTCTCCTGCGAGCAGTACTTC. This chain joins TRBV20-1 and TRBJ2-7; TRBD2 aligns across 7 bases. Germline V CDR1 and CDR2: DFQATT, SNEGSKA (reference sequence). This CDR3 spans 14 amino acids.

This clonotype was seen only a few times. This chain connects TRBV12-3 or TRBV12-4 to TRBJ1-3; the D is unclear. CDR3 length: 14 residues. Between the trimmed V and J ends, which lost 5 bases and 0 bases, there was a span of 8 bases. CDR3 in amino acids: CASSRRNSGNTIYF. CDR3 coding DNA: TGTGCCAGCAGTAGACGTAACTCTGGAAACACCATATATTTT.

This clonotype was picked up a small number of times. J is TRBJ1-1 and V is TRBV6-2 or TRBV6-3, with D perhaps matching TRBD1 (6 bases). The CDR3 contains 14 residues. Germline V gene data show CDR1 as MNHEY and CDR2 as SVGEGT. The ends were cut back, 8 bases at V and 3 bases at J, with 16 bases in the middle. The CDR3 loop is CASRYGGWDTEAFF. DNA of the CDR3: TGTGCCAGCCGATATGGGGGCTGGGACACTGAAGCTTTCTTT.

The chain couples TRBV6-2 or TRBV6-3 to TRBJ2-1, with no clear D. Per the germline V gene, CDR1 is MNHEY and CDR2 is SVGEGT. The CDR3 sequence is 13 residues long. Trimming pared 7 bases from V and 9 bases from J, leaving 16 bases between. CDR3 in DNA: TGTGCCAGCACCCCAAGAGGTTTTAGTGAGCAGTTCTTC. Translated, it gives CASTPRGFSEQFF.

This chain uses TRBV6-2 or TRBV6-3 with TRBJ2-1; possibly TRBD2 for D (6 bases). V gave up 6 bases and J gave up 6 bases, with 18 bases separating them. The germline gives CDR1 MNHEY, CDR2 SVGEGT. This CDR3 has 15 amino acids. The CDR3 DNA sequence: TGTGCCAGCAGGAAGACGGGAGCCGGGGCCAATGAGCAGTTCTTC. As protein: CASRKTGAGANEQFF.

This clonotype was picked up a small number of times. The DNA of the CDR3 is TGTGCCAGCAGCTTCCTACCCCAGGGGAGGGGCACTGAAGCTTTCTTT. Its translation: CASSFLPQGRGTEAFF. The chain is built from TRBV5-5 and TRBJ1-1, with a possible D match to TRBD1 (6 bases). Germline V gives CDR1 SGHKS, CDR2 YYEKEE (reference sequence). The CDR3 covers 16 residues. V gave up 2 bases and J gave up 4 bases, with 18 bases separating them.

This clonotype was detected ten times or more. This chain links TRBV27 with TRBJ2-7; possible D gene TRBD1, 6 bases. From germline, CDR1 is MNHEY and CDR2 SMNVEV (reference sequence). Trimming pared 3 bases from V and 6 bases from J, leaving 12 bases between. CDR3 size: 13 residues. The DNA for the CDR3 is TGTGCCAGCAGTTTCAACAAAGGGGGCGAGCAGTACTTC. It specifies CASSFNKGGEQYF.